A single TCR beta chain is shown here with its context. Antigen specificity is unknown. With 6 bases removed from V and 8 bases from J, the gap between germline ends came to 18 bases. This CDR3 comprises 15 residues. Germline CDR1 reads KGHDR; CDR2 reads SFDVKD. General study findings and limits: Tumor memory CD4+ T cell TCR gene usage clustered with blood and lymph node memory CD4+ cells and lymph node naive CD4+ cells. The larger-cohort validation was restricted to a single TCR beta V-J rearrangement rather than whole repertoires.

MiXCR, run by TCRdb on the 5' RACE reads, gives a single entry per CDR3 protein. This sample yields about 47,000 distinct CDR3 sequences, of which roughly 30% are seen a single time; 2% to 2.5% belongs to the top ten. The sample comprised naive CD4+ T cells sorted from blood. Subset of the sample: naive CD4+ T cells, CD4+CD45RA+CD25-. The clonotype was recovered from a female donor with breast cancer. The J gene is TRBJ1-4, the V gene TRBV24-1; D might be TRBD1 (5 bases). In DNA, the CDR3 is TGTGCCACCAGTCCTACGGGGCAGGGTGGCGAAAAACTGTTTTTT. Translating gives CATSPTGQGGEKLFF.